Below, one TCR beta chain is given with its context. This sample is drawn from a study of blood T cell repertoires in COVID-19. The wider study: Samples representing acute and convalescent COVID-19 were sourced from the United States, Italy and Spain. In each case, the material was cDNA or gDNA derived from T cells, B-cell-depleted T cells, or PBMCs.

As handled by the study authors: Cell counts per sample came from amplifying reference gene primers. Generated by immunoSEQ multiplex PCR, the TCRdb table keeps only in-frame clones and is missing some. V and J calls and clone size come straight from that table; D and trimming were deduced from the DNA. Among 150,000 to 250,000 clones listed, roughly three quarters were seen once. Seattle patients were enrolled while actively infected and followed longitudinally. The CDR3 extends over 17 amino acids. Germline loops: CDR1 SGHTA, CDR2 FQGTGA. The V segment lost 5 bases and the J segment 5 bases; nucleotides outside the gene matches: 11.

This TCR was recovered from a woman in her thirties or forties with COVID-19, enrolled during active disease. The chain is built from TRBV7-3 and TRBJ2-2, with 10 bases fitting TRBD1. Sequencing input: peripheral blood. Here the CDR3 DNA reads TGTGCCAGCAGCCTTACCTCGACAGGGGGCTTAACCGGGGAGCTGTTTTTT. Protein: CASSLTSTGGLTGELFF.